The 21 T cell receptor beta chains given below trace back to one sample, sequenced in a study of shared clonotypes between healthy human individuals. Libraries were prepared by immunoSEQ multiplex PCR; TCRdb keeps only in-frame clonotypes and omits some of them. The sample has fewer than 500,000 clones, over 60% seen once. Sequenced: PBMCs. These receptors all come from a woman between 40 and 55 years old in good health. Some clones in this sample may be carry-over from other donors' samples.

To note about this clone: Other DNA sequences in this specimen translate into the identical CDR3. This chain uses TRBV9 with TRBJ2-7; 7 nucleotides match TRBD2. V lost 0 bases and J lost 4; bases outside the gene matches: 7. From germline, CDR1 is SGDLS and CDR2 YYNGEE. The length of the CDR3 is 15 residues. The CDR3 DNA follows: TGTGCCAGCAGCGTAGGAGGTAGCGGGTCTTACGAGCAGTACTTC. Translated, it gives CASSVGGSGSYEQYF.

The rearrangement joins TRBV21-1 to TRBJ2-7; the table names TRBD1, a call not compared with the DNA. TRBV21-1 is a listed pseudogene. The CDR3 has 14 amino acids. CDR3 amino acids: CASSKRTTTYEQYF. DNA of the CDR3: TGTGCCAGCAGCAAAAGGACAACTACCTACGAGCAGTACTTC.

The CDR3 coding sequence is TGTGCCAGCAGTGAAGGGTGGGCCGGGACTAGGGAGTTCTTC. Encoded protein: CASSEGWAGTREFF. The chain recombines TRBV2 with TRBJ2-1; 8 nucleotides match TRBD2. Germline loops: CDR1 SNHLY, CDR2 FYNNEI. The CDR3 sequence is 14 residues long. After removal of 1 base from V and 14 bases from J, the junction contained 10 bases not matched to a gene.

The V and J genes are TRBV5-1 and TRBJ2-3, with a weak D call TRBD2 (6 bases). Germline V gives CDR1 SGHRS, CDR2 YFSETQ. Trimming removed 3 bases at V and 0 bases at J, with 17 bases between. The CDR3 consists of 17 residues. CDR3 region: CASSSGRRSASTDTQYF. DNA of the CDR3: TGCGCCAGCAGCTCGGGGAGGAGGAGTGCCAGCACAGATACGCAGTATTTT.

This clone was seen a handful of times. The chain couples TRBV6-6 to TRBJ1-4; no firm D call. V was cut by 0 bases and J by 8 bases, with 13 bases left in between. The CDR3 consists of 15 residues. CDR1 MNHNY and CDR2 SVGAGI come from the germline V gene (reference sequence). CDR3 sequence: CASSYSFRVGEKLFF. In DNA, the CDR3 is TGTGCCAGCAGTTACTCGTTCCGGGTAGGCGAAAAACTGTTTTTT.

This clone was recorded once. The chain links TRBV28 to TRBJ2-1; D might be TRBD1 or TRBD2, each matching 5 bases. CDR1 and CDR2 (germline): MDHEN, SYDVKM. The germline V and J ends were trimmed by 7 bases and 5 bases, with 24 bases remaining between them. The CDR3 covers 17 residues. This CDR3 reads CASNPVRGDFGNNEQFF. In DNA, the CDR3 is TGTGCCAGCAACCCCGTACGGGGCGACTTTGGGAACAATGAGCAGTTCTTC.

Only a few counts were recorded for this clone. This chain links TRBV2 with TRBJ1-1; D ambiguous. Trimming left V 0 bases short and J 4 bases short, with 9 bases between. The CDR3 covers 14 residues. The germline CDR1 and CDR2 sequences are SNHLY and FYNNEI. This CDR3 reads CASSEAVSTTEAFF. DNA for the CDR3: TGTGCCAGCAGTGAAGCGGTCAGTACCACTGAAGCTTTCTTT.

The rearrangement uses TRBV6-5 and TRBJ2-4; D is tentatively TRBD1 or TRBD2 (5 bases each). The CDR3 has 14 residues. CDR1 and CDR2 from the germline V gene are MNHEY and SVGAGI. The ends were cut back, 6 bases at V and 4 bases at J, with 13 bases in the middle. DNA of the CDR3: TGTGCCAGCAGCCCGGGACGGCGGAAAAACATTCAGTACTTC. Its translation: CASSPGRRKNIQYF.

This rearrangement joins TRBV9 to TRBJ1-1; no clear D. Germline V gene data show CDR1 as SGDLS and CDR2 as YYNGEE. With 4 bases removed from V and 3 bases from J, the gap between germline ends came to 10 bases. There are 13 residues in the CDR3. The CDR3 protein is CASSPILDTEAFF. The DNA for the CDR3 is TGTGCCAGCAGCCCGATTCTGGACACTGAAGCTTTCTTT.

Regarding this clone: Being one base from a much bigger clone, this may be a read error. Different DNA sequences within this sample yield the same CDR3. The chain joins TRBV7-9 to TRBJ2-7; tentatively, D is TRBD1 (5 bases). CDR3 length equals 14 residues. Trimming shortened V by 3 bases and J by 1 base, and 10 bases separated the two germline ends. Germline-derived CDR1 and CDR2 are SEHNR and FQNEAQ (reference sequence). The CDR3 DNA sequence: TGTGCCAGCAGCTTGGTGTCAGGGTCCTACGAGCAGTACTTC. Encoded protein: CASSLVSGSYEQYF.

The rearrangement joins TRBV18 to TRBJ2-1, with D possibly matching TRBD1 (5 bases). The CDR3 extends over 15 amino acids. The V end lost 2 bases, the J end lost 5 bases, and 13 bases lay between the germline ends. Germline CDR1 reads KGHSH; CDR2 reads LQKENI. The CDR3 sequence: CASSPKNLGDNEQFF. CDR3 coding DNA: TGTGCCAGCTCACCAAAAAATCTAGGGGACAATGAGCAGTTCTTC.

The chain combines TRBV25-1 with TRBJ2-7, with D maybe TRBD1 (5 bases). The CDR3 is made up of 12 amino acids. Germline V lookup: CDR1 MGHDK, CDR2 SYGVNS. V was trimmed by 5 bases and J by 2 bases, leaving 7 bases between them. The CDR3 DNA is TGTGCCAGCAGTACAGGAACCTACGAGCAGTACTTC. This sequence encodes CASSTGTYEQYF.

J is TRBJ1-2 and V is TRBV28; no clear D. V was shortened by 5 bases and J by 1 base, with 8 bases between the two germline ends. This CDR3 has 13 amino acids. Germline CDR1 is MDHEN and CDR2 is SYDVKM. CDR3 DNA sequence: TGTGCCAGCAGTCTAACCATTAACTATGGCTACACCTTC. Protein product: CASSLTINYGYTF.

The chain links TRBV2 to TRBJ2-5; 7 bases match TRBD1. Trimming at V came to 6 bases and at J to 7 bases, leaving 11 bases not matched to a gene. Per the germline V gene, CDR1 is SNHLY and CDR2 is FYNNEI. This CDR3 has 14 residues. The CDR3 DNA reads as TGTGCCAGCAGACCCGACAGGGCGTTCCCGACCCAGTACTTC. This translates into CASRPDRAFPTQYF.

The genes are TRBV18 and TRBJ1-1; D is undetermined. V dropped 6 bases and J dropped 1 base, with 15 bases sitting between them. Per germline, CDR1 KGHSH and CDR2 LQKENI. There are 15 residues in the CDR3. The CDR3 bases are TGTGCCAGCTCTCAATCCCGGGAGGAGAACACTGAAGCTTTCTTT. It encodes CASSQSREENTEAFF.

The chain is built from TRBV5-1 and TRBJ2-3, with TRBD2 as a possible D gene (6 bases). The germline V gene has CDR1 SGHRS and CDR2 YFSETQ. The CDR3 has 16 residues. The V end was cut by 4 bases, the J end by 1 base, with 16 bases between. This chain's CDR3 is CASSTGLLGGTDTQYF. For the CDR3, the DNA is TGCGCCAGCAGCACCGGACTACTTGGGGGCACAGATACGCAGTATTTT.

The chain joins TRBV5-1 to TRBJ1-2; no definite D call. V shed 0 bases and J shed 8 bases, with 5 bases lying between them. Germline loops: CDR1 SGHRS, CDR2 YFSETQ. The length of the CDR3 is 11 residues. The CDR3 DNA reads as TGCGCCAGCAGCTTGGGGGGAGGCTACACCTTC. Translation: CASSLGGGYTF.

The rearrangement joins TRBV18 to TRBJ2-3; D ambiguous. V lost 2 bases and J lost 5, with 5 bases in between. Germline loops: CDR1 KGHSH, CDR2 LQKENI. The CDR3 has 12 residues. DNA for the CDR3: TGTGCCAGCTCACCAGAGGAAGATACGCAGTATTTT. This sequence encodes CASSPEEDTQYF.

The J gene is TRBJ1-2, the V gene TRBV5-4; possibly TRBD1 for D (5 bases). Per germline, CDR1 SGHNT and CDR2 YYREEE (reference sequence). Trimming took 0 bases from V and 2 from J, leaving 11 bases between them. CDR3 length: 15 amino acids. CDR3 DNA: TGTGCCAGCAGCTTGGCGCGTCAGGGCAACTATGGCTACACCTTC. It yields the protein CASSLARQGNYGYTF.

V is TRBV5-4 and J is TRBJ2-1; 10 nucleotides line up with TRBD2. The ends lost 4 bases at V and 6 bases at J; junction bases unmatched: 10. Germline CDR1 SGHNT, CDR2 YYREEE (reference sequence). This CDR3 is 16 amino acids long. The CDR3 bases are TGTGCCAGCAGCCCTCAGGGTAGCGGGAGGTCCAATGAGCAGTTCTTC. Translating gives CASSPQGSGRSNEQFF.

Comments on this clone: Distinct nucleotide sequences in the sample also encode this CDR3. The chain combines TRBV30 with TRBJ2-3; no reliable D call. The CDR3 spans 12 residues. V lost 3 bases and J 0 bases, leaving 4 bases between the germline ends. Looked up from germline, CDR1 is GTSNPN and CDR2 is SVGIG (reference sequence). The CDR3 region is CAWSASTDTQYF. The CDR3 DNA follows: TGTGCCTGGAGCGCTAGCACAGATACGCAGTATTTT.